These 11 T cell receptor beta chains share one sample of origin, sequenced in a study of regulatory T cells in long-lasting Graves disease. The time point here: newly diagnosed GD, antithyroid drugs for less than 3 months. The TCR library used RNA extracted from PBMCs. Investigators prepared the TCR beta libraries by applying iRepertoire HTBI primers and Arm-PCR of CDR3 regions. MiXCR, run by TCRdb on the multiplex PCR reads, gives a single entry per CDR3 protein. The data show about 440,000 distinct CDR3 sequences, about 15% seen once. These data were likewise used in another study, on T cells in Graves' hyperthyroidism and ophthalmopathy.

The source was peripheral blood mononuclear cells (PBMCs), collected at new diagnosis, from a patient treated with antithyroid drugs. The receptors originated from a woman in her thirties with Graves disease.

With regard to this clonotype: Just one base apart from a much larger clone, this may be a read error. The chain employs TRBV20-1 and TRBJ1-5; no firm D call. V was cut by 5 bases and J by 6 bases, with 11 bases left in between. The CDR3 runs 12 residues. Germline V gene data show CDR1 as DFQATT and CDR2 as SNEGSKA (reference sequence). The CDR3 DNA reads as TGCAGTGCTTCGACAAGTGTTCAGCCCCAGCATTTT. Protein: CSASTSVQPQHF.

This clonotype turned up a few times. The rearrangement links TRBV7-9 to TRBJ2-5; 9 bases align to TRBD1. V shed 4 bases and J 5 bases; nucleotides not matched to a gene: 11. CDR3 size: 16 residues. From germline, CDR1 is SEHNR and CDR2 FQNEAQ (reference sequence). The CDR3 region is CASSYQTGGSLETQYF. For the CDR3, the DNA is TGTGCCAGCAGCTATCAGACAGGGGGGTCTTTGGAGACCCAGTACTTC.

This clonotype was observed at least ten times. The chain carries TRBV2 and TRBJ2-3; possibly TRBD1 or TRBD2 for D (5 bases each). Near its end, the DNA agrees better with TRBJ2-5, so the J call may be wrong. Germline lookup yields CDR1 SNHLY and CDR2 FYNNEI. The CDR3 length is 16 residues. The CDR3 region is CAGVPLDSSGLGTQYF. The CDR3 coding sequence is TGTGCCGGGGTCCCCCTTGACAGTTCGGGGCTGGGGACCCAGTACTTC.

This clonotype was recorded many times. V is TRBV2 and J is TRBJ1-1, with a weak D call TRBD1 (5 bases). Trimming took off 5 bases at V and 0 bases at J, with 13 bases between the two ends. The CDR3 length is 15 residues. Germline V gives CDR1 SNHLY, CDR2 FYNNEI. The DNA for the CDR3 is TGTGCCAGCAGTTCGACAGCTTCCGTGAACACTGAAGCTTTCTTT. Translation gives CASSSTASVNTEAFF.

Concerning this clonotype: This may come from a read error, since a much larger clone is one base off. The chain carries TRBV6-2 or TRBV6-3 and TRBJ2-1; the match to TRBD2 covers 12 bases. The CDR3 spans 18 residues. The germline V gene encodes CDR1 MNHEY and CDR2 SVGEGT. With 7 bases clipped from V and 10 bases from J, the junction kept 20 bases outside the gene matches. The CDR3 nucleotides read TGTGCCAGCATTCCGGGACTAGCGGGTGCCACAATCTCCTACGAGCAGTTCTTC. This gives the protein CASIPGLAGATISYEQFF.

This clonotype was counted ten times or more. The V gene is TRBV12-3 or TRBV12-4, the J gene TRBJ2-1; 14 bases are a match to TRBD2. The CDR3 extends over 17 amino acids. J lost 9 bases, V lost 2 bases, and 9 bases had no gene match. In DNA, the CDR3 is TGTGCCAGCAGTTTACCCGCCCCGGGACTAGCGGGGGCTGAGCAGTTCTTC. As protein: CASSLPAPGLAGAEQFF.

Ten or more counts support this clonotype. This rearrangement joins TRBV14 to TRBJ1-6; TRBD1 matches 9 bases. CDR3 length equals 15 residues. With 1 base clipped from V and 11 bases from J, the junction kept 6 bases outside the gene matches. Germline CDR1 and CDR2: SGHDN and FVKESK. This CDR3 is CASSQVQGARAPLHF. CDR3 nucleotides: TGTGCCAGCAGCCAAGTACAGGGGGCAAGGGCACCCCTCCACTTT.

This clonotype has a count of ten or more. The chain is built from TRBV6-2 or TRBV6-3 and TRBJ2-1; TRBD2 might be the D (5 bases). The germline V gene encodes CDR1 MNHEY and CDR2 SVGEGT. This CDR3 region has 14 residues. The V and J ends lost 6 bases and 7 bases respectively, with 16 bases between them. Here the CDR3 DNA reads TGTGCCAGCAGCTTACTAGGGATGCAGAATGAGCAGTTCTTC. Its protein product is CASSLLGMQNEQFF.

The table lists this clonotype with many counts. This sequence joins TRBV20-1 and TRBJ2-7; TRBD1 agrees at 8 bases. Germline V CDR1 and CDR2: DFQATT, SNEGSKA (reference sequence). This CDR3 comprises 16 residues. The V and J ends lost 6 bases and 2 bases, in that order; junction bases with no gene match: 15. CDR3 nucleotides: TGCAGTGCCTGGACCCGGGACAGGCCGACCCCCTACGAGCAGTACTTC. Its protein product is CSAWTRDRPTPYEQYF.

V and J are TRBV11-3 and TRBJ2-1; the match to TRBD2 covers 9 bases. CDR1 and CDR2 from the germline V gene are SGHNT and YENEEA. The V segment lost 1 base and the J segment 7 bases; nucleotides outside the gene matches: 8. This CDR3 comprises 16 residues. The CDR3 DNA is TGTGCCAGCAGCTTAGGGGGGACTAGCAAAATGAATGAGCAGTTCTTC. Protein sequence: CASSLGGTSKMNEQFF.

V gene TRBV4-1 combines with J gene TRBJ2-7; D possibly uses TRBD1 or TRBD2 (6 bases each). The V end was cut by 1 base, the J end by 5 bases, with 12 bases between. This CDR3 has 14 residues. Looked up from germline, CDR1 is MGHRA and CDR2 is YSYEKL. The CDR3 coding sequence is TGCGCCAGCAGCCAAGCGGGGGCTTCCAACGAGCAGTACTTC. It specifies CASSQAGASNEQYF.